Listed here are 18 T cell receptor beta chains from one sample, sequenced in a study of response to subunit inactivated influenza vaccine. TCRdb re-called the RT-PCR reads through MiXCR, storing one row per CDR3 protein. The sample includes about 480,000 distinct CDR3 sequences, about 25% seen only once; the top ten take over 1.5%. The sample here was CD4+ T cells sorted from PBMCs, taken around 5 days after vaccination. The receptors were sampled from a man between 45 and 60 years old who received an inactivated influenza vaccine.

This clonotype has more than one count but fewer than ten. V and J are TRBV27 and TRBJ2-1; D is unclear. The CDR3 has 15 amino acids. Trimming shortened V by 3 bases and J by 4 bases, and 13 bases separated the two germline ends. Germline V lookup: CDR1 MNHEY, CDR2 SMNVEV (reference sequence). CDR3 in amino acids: CASSFEVNNYNEQFF. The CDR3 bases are TGTGCCAGCAGTTTTGAAGTGAACAATTACAATGAGCAGTTCTTC.

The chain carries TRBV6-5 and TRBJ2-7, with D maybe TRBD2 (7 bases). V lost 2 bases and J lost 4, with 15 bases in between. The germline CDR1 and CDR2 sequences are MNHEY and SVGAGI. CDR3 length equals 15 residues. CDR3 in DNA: TGTGCCAGCAGTTACCTCCCGGGGGGACAATACGAGCAGTACTTC. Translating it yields CASSYLPGGQYEQYF.

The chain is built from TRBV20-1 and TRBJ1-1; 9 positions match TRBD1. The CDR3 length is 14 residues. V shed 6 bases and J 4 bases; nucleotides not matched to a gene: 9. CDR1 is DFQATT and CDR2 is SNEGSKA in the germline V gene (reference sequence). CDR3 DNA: TGCAGTGCAGCTAGGGGGACAGGGTCCACTGAAGCTTTCTTT. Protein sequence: CSAARGTGSTEAFF.

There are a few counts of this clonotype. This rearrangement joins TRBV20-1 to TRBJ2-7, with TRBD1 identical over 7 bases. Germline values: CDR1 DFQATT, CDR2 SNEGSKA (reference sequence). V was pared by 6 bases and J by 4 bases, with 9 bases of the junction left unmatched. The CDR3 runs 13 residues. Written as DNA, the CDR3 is TGCAGTGCCCCCCGGGACAGAATTTACGAGCAGTACTTC. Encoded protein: CSAPRDRIYEQYF.

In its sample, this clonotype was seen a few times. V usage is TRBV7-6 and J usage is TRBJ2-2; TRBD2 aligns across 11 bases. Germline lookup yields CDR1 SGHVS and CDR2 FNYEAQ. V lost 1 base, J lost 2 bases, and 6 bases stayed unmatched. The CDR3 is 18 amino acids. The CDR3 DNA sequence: TGTGCCAGCAGCTTAGGATCTAGCGGGAGGACCAACACCGGGGAGCTGTTTTTT. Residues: CASSLGSSGRTNTGELFF.

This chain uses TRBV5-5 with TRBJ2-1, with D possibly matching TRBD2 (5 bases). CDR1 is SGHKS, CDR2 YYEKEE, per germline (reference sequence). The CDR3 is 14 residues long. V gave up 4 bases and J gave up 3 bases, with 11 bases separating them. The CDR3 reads CASSPAENYNEQFF. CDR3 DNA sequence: TGTGCCAGCAGCCCAGCGGAAAACTACAATGAGCAGTTCTTC.

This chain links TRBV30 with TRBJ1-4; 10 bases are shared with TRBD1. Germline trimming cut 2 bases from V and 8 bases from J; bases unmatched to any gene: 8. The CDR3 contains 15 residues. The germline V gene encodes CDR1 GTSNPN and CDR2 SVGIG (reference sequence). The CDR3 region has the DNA TGTGCCTGGAGTAAGGGACAGGGGCCGGTAGAAAAACTGTTTTTT. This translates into CAWSKGQGPVEKLFF.

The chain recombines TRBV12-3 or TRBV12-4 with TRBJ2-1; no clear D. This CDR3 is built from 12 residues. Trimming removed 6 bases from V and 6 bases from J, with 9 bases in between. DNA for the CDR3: TGTGCCAGCAGCTCTTCTCTCAATGAGCAGTTCTTC. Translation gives CASSSSLNEQFF.

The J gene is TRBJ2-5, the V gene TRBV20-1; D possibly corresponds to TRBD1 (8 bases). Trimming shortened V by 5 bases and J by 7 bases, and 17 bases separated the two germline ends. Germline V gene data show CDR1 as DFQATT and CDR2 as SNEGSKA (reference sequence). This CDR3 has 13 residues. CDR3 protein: CSARPTGEGTQYF. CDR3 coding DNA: TGCAGTGCTCGACCGACAGGGGAGGGGACCCAGTACTTC.

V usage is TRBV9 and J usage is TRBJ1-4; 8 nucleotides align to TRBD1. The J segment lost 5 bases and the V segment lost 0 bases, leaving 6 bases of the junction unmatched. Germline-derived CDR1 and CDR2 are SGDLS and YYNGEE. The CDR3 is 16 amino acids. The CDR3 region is CASSVDQGARNEKLFF. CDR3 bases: TGTGCCAGCAGCGTAGACCAGGGGGCCAGGAATGAAAAACTGTTTTTT.

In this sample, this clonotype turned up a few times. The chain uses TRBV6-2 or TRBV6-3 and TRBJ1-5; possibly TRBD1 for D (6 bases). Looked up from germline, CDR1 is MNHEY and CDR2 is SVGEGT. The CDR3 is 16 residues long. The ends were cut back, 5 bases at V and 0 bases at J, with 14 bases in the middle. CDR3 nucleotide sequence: TGTGCCAGCAGTAAAGGGACAACGGTTAGCAATCAGCCCCAGCATTTT. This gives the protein CASSKGTTVSNQPQHF.

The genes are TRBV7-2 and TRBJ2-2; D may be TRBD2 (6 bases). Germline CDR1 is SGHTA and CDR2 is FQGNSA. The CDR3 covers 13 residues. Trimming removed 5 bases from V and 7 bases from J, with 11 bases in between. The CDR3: CASSQRAGGELFF. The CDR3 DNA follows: TGTGCCAGCAGCCAAAGAGCGGGCGGGGAGCTGTTTTTT.

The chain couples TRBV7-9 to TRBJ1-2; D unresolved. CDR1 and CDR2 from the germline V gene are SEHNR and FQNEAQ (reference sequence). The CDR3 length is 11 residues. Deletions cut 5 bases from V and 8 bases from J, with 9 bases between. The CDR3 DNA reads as TGTGCCAGCAGCCAACAATGGGGCTACACCTTC. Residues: CASSQQWGYTF. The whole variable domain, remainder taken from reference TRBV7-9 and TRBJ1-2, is DTGVSQNPRHKITKRGQNVTFRCDPISEHNRLYWYRQTLGQGPEFLTYFQNEAQLEKSRLLSDRFSAERPKGSFSTLEIQRTEQGDSAMYLCASSQQWGYTFGSGTRLTVV.

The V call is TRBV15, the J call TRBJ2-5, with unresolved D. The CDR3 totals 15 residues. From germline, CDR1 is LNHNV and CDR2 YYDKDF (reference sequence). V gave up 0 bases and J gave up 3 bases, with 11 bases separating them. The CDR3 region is CATSRDPRPEETQYF. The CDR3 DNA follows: TGTGCCACCAGCAGAGATCCCCGGCCAGAAGAGACCCAGTACTTC.

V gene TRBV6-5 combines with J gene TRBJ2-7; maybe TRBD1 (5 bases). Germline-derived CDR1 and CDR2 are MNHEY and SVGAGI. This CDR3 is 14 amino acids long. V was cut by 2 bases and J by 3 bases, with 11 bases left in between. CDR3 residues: CASSYMQGRYEQYF. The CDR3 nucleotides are TGTGCCAGCAGTTACATGCAGGGCCGCTACGAGCAGTACTTC.

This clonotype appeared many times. CDR3 sequence reads: CASSYSVQGKLFF. The CDR3 DNA is TGTGCCAGCAGTTACTCGGTACAGGGAAAGCTGTTTTTT. The J gene is TRBJ2-2, the V gene TRBV6-5, with D tentatively TRBD1 (6 bases). Germline assignment: CDR1 MNHEY and CDR2 SVGAGI. There are 13 residues in the CDR3. V gave up 0 bases and J gave up 12 bases, with 11 bases separating them.

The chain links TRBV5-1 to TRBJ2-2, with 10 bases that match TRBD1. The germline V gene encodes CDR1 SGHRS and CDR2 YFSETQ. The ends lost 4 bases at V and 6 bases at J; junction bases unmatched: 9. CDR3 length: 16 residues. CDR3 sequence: CASSLRQGAYAGELFF. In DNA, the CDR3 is TGCGCCAGCAGCCTGAGACAGGGGGCATACGCCGGGGAGCTGTTTTTT.

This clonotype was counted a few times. CDR3 coding DNA: TGTGCCAGCAGCTTAGAGATGGGCCGAACCGGGGAGCTGTTTTTT. Its translation: CASSLEMGRTGELFF. The rearrangement links TRBV7-9 to TRBJ2-2; unclear D gene. The germline V and J ends were trimmed by 1 base and 5 bases, with 11 bases remaining between them. Germline V gene lookup returns CDR1 SEHNR and CDR2 FQNEAQ (reference sequence). The CDR3 is 15 residues long.